The entry below describes one TCR beta chain. Its antigen is currently unknown. Libraries were prepared by immunoSEQ multiplex PCR; TCRdb keeps only in-frame clonotypes and omits some of them. Of roughly 80,000 clones in the sample, more than 75% were seen once. This sample was included in a study of T cell responses to AZD1222 COVID-19 vaccine. The ends lost 3 bases at V and 5 bases at J; junction bases unmatched: 4. The CDR3 has 15 residues. Per germline, CDR1 KGHDR and CDR2 SFDVKD. Findings of the study overall: Mostly white British, mostly female donors; authors suggested clonal diversity may be underestimated. Seropositive status at baseline applied to only 6 or 7 AZD1222 recipients. CD4 TCRs associated with vaccination spanned spike, dominating at 160-218 and 743-854. Increases in Spike-specific TCR breadth and depth were seen after two AZD1222 doses.

The receptor was derived from an adult in good health. The chain links TRBV24-1 to TRBJ1-5; 9 bases line up with TRBD1. This specimen consisted of peripheral blood, obtained on day 0 of MenACWY control vaccination. The CDR3 protein is CATSDPGTGHQPQHF. CDR3 nucleotides: TGTGCCACCAGTGATCCCGGGACAGGGCATCAGCCCCAGCATTTT.